Each of the 6 T cell receptor beta chains below was sequenced from the same sample in a study of control samples from healthy donors and cancer patients. The repertoire was sequenced with immunoSEQ multiplex PCR; TCRdb's copy has only in-frame clones and lacks some. The data contain 100,000 to 150,000 clones, around nine tenths of them singletons. Sequences were obtained from blood. These receptors all come from a man aged 25 to 45 in good health.

V usage is TRBV6-5 and J usage is TRBJ1-2; D is unclear. The CDR3 is 12 residues long. V shed 8 bases and J shed 1 base, with 8 bases lying between them. The germline V gene encodes CDR1 MNHEY and CDR2 SVGAGI. The CDR3 DNA follows: TGTGCCAGCCAAAGGAATAACTATGGCTACACCTTC. Protein product: CASQRNNYGYTF.

The V call is TRBV28, the J call TRBJ1-2, with D possibly TRBD1 on 6 matching bases. V gave up 8 bases and J gave up 8 bases, with 24 bases separating them. CDR1 and CDR2 (germline): MDHEN, SYDVKM. This CDR3 is 15 amino acids long. The CDR3 bases are TGTGCCAGCTCAATAGGGACCACAGGGCAAGGAGGCTACACCTTC. Protein: CASSIGTTGQGGYTF.

V gene TRBV7-3 combines with J gene TRBJ1-2, with no clear D. From germline, CDR1 is SGHTA and CDR2 FQGTGA. There are 12 residues in the CDR3. Trimming took 3 bases from V and 3 from J, leaving 5 bases between them. The CDR3 sequence: CASSFGDYGYTF. For the CDR3, the DNA is TGTGCCAGCAGCTTTGGCGACTATGGCTACACCTTC.

V gene TRBV6-5 combines with J gene TRBJ2-7, with TRBD2 matching 7 bases. Trimming at V came to 10 bases and at J to 4 bases, leaving 13 bases not matched to a gene. Germline V gene data show CDR1 as MNHEY and CDR2 as SVGAGI. This CDR3 is built from 14 residues. CDR3 residues: CATDGGYDPYEQYF. The CDR3 DNA reads as TGTGCCACTGACGGGGGGTACGATCCTTACGAGCAGTACTTC.

V is TRBV10-3 and J is TRBJ1-1, with 11 bases lining up with TRBD1. The CDR3 covers 15 residues. Germline V gene sequence: CDR1 ENHRY, CDR2 SYGVKD. Trimming took 3 bases from V and 4 from J; bases not matched to a gene: 4. In nucleotides, the CDR3 is TGTGCCATCAGTGATCCCGGGACAGGGGGCACTGAAGCTTTCTTT. It specifies CAISDPGTGGTEAFF.

The CDR3 spells CASSLNLQGAGANVLTF. In DNA, the CDR3 is TGCGCCAGCAGCCTAAACCTACAGGGAGCCGGGGCCAACGTCCTGACTTTC. The V gene is TRBV5-1, the J gene TRBJ2-6; weak D call: TRBD1 (6 bases). V gave up 4 bases and J gave up 4 bases, with 18 bases separating them. The CDR3 consists of 17 residues. The germline V gene encodes CDR1 SGHRS and CDR2 YFSETQ.